These T cell receptor beta chains were read from a single sample in a study of cytomegalovirus exposure and HLA in healthy donors. Data came from immunoSEQ multiplex PCR; TCRdb stores just in-frame clones and leaves some out. The sample has 100,000 to 150,000 clones; the top ten hold approximately 1.6%. The sequencing input was PBMCs. These receptors came from a woman aged 40-49 years in good health and CMV-seropositive. The CDR3 runs from the conserved cysteine through the conserved F or W. Each record gives: J gene, D gene, V gene, CDR3 length, CDR3 DNA, CDR3 protein. D genes are given only for firm matches.

J: TRBJ1-5
D: TRBD1
V: TRBV19
length: 17
DNA: TGTGCCAGTAGTACTCCGGACAGGGGACCGAGCAATCAGCCCCAGCATTTT
CDR3: CASSTPDRGPSNQPQHF

J: TRBJ2-3
D: NA
V: TRBV18
length: 13
DNA: TGTGCCAGCTCACCCGACTACACAGATACGCAGTATTTT
CDR3: CASSPDYTDTQYF

J: TRBJ1-3
D: NA
V: TRBV5-1
length: 15
DNA: TGCGCCAGCAGCTTGTCAGGGCCGCCTGGAAACACCATATATTTT
CDR3: CASSLSGPPGNTIYF

J: TRBJ1-5
D: NA
V: TRBV19
length: 18
DNA: TGTGCCAGTAGCACGTTAAGCGGGAAGGGGTTTAGGCGTCAGCCCCAGCATTTT
CDR3: CASSTLSGKGFRRQPQHF

J: TRBJ2-7
D: TRBD2
V: TRBV5-5
length: 15
DNA: TGTGCCAGCAGCCCCACTAGCGGGTTCTCCTACGAGCAGTACTTC
CDR3: CASSPTSGFSYEQYF

J: TRBJ2-7
D: NA
V: TRBV15
length: 14
DNA: TGTGCCACCAGCAGGTGGGACAACTCCTACGAGCAGTACTTC
CDR3: CATSRWDNSYEQYF

J: TRBJ2-2
D: NA
V: TRBV28
length: 15
DNA: TGTGCCAGCAGTTCCCCGACAACGAACACCGGGGAGCTGTTTTTT
CDR3: CASSSPTTNTGELFF

J: TRBJ2-7
D: NA
V: TRBV7-9
length: 14
DNA: TGTGCCAGCAGCTTAGAATTAGGGAGGTACGAGCAGTACTTC
CDR3: CASSLELGRYEQYF

J: TRBJ1-1
D: NA
V: TRBV30
length: 15
DNA: TGTGCCTGGGGACACAGGCTGGGGTTAGACGCTGAAGCTTTCTTT
CDR3: CAWGHRLGLDAEAFF

J: TRBJ2-7
D: NA
V: TRBV5-1
length: 13
DNA: TGCGCCAGCACGACAGGCGTCTCCTACGAGCAGTACTTC
CDR3: CASTTGVSYEQYF

J: TRBJ1-3
D: NA
V: TRBV18
length: 14
DNA: TGTGCCAGCTCCCCGGGGATCTCTGGAAACACCATATATTTT
CDR3: CASSPGISGNTIYF

J: TRBJ1-1
D: NA
V: TRBV5-1
length: 13
DNA: TGCGCCAGCTCCGAAGGGAGGGTAACTGAAGCTTTCTTT
CDR3: CASSEGRVTEAFF

J: TRBJ2-7
D: TRBD2
V: TRBV7-8
length: 16
DNA: TGTGCCAGCAGCTCGTCTACTAGCGGGCTTCCCTACGAGCAGTACTTC
CDR3: CASSSSTSGLPYEQYF

J: TRBJ1-1
D: TRBD1
V: TRBV5-1
length: 13
DNA: TGCGCCAGCCGTGGACAGGCCAACACTGAAGCTTTCTTT
CDR3: CASRGQANTEAFF

J: TRBJ2-7
D: NA
V: TRBV6-5
length: 14
DNA: TGTGCCAGCACCGTCACTCCTTTCTACGGCGAGCAGTACTTC
CDR3: CASTVTPFYGEQYF

J: TRBJ2-7
D: NA
V: TRBV5-6
length: 13
DNA: TGTGCCAGCAGCTTGTACAGGGTAGACGAGCAGTACTTC
CDR3: CASSLYRVDEQYF

J: TRBJ1-2
D: NA
V: TRBV6-5
length: 15
DNA: TGTGCCAGCAAGCGAGTTAGCCCAACCAACTATGGCTACACCTTC
CDR3: CASKRVSPTNYGYTF

J: TRBJ2-2
D: NA
V: TRBV11-2
length: 16
DNA: TGTGCCAGCAGCTTGCCACAGCCTTCGAACACCGGGGAGCTGTTTTTT
CDR3: CASSLPQPSNTGELFF

J: TRBJ2-1
D: NA
V: TRBV7-9
length: 15
DNA: TGTGCCAGCAGCGAAACCGGGACTCTGTACAATGAGCAGTTCTTC
CDR3: CASSETGTLYNEQFF

J: TRBJ2-2
D: NA
V: TRBV4-1
length: 18
DNA: TGCGCCAGCAGCCAAGGACAGCTAGGTCGACTGGTGGTGAGGGAGCTGTTTTTT
CDR3: CASSQGQLGRLVVRELFF

J: TRBJ1-1
D: TRBD1
V: TRBV2
length: 14
DNA: TGTGCCAGCAGGGGGGACAGGACGAACACTGAAGCTTTCTTT
CDR3: CASRGDRTNTEAFF

J: TRBJ1-2
D: NA
V: TRBV14
length: 14
DNA: TGTGCCAGCAGCCAAGAGGGGGGGCACTATGGCTACACCTTC
CDR3: CASSQEGGHYGYTF

J: TRBJ1-2
D: TRBD1
V: TRBV7-9
length: 15
DNA: TGTGCCAGCAGCCACCGGGACAGCCGATCCTATGGCTACACCTTC
CDR3: CASSHRDSRSYGYTF

J: TRBJ2-7
D: TRBD1
V: TRBV11-2
length: 13
DNA: TGTGCCAGCAGCCAAACAGGGGGCTACGAGCAGTACTTC
CDR3: CASSQTGGYEQYF

J: TRBJ1-1
D: TRBD1
V: TRBV30
length: 13
DNA: TGTGCCTGGGATAGGGGGCAGAACACTGAAGCTTTCTTT
CDR3: CAWDRGQNTEAFF

J: TRBJ1-1
D: NA
V: TRBV7-6
length: 15
DNA: TGTGCCAGCAGCGCCCGGACAGAGGCTTGGGGTGAAGCTTTCTTT
CDR3: CASSARTEAWGEAFF

J: TRBJ1-1
D: NA
V: TRBV7-2
length: 12
DNA: TGTGCCAGCATCTCGTGGAACACTGAAGCTTTCTTT
CDR3: CASISWNTEAFF

J: TRBJ1-6
D: NA
V: TRBV5-6
length: 14
DNA: TGTGCCAGCAGCTTTGGCAGGGATGGTTCACCCCTCCACTTT
CDR3: CASSFGRDGSPLHF

J: TRBJ1-5
D: TRBD1
V: TRBV19
length: 17
DNA: TGTGCCAGTAGTAGCCGGGACAGACAATTTAGCAATCAGCCCCAGCATTTT
CDR3: CASSSRDRQFSNQPQHF

J: TRBJ2-1
D: TRBD2
V: TRBV15
length: 15
DNA: TGTGCCACCAGCAGAGAAGCGGGAGCCAACAATGAGCAGTTCTTC
CDR3: CATSREAGANNEQFF

J: TRBJ1-1
D: NA
V: TRBV20-1
length: 11
DNA: TGCAGTGCTAGGAGACTCAGAGAAGCTTTCTTT
CDR3: CSARRLREAFF

J: TRBJ1-2
D: TRBD1
V: TRBV28
length: 14
DNA: TGTGCCAGCAGTTTTTCGGACAGGGTCTATGGCTACACCTTC
CDR3: CASSFSDRVYGYTF

J: TRBJ2-5
D: TRBD2
V: TRBV7-8
length: 18
DNA: TGTGCCAGCAGCTCTTATGGGACTAGCGGGAGGAGACAAGAGACCCAGTACTTC
CDR3: CASSSYGTSGRRQETQYF

J: TRBJ1-2
D: TRBD1
V: TRBV5-1
length: 14
DNA: TGCGCCAGCAGCGGACAGGGTGCCAACTATGGCTACACCTTC
CDR3: CASSGQGANYGYTF

J: TRBJ2-7
D: TRBD1
V: TRBV10-3
length: 14
DNA: TGTGCCATCAATGGACAGGGGATGATCTACGAGCAGTACTTC
CDR3: CAINGQGMIYEQYF

J: TRBJ2-2
D: TRBD1
V: TRBV6-1
length: 14
DNA: TGTGCCAGCAGAGTTACAGGGGACACCGGGGAGCTGTTTTTT
CDR3: CASRVTGDTGELFF

J: TRBJ1-1
D: TRBD1
V: TRBV7-2
length: 17
DNA: TGTGCCAGCAGCTCCCCCTTACAGGGGTTGAAGAACACTGAAGCTTTCTTT
CDR3: CASSSPLQGLKNTEAFF

J: TRBJ2-7
D: TRBD1
V: TRBV5-5
length: 14
DNA: TGTGCCAGCAGCTTGGAGGGACAGCACGACGAGCAGTACTTC
CDR3: CASSLEGQHDEQYF

J: TRBJ2-7
D: NA
V: TRBV5-5
length: 16
DNA: TGTGCCAGCAGCTTGGAACGAGACAGGAGTACCTACGAGCAGTACTTC
CDR3: CASSLERDRSTYEQYF

J: TRBJ2-1
D: TRBD1
V: TRBV19
length: 13
DNA: TGTGCCAGTAGTATCCCGGGACAGGGTGAGCAGTTCTTC
CDR3: CASSIPGQGEQFF

J: TRBJ2-3
D: TRBD2
V: TRBV7-3
length: 14
DNA: TGTGCCAGCAGCTTACTAGCGGTCACAGATACGCAGTATTTT
CDR3: CASSLLAVTDTQYF

J: TRBJ2-1
D: TRBD1
V: TRBV10-2
length: 14
DNA: TGCGCCAGCAGGAGTCCCGGGACAGGGAATGAGCAGTTCTTC
CDR3: CASRSPGTGNEQFF

J: TRBJ2-1
D: TRBD2
V: TRBV7-7
length: 14
DNA: TGTGCTAGCAGCCCTAGCGGAGTCAACAATGAGCAGTTCTTC
CDR3: CASSPSGVNNEQFF

J: TRBJ1-2
D: NA
V: TRBV6-5
length: 15
DNA: TGTGCCAGCAAGCGAGTTAGCCCAACCAACTATGGCTACATCTTC
CDR3: CASKRVSPTNYGYIF

J: TRBJ1-1
D: NA
V: TRBV7-2
length: 18
DNA: TGTGCCAGCAGCTTAGGCTGGGGGCGCGGGTCAGGGAACACTGAAGCTTTCTTT
CDR3: CASSLGWGRGSGNTEAFF

J: TRBJ2-7
D: TRBD2
V: TRBV5-1
length: 15
DNA: TGCGCCAGCAGCCCCGCACTAGCGGGTTTCGAGGCGCAGTACTTC
CDR3: CASSPALAGFEAQYF

J: TRBJ2-1
D: NA
V: TRBV28
length: 14
DNA: TGTGCCAGCCGAGCGACGAGCTCCTACAATGAGCAGTTCTTC
CDR3: CASRATSSYNEQFF

J: TRBJ2-7
D: NA
V: TRBV6-5
length: 11
DNA: TGTGCCAGCACCAGCGGCTCCGAGCAGTACTTC
CDR3: CASTSGSEQYF

J: TRBJ2-1
D: NA
V: TRBV10-3
length: 10
DNA: TGTGCCGTCGGAGTCGTAGAGCAGTTCTTC
CDR3: CAVGVVEQFF

J: TRBJ1-5
D: TRBD1
V: TRBV28
length: 15
DNA: TGTGCCAGCAGAACGACAGGGTACGGCAATCAGCCCCAGCATTTT
CDR3: CASRTTGYGNQPQHF

J: TRBJ2-7
D: TRBD2
V: TRBV2
length: 15
DNA: TGTGCCAGCAGTGATTGGCGGGAGGGCTCCTACGAGCAGTACTTC
CDR3: CASSDWREGSYEQYF

J: TRBJ2-5
D: NA
V: TRBV7-7
length: 15
DNA: TGTGCTAGCAGCCCGCTGCGCGGGACGCAAGAGACCCAGTACTTC
CDR3: CASSPLRGTQETQYF

J: TRBJ2-5
D: NA
V: TRBV10-3
length: 11
DNA: TGTGCCACTCGGTCTCTTGGGACCCAGTACTTC
CDR3: CATRSLGTQYF

J: TRBJ2-7
D: TRBD2
V: TRBV7-8
length: 15
DNA: TGTGCCAGCAGCTTGCTAGCGGGAGGGCCCCACGAGCAGTACTTC
CDR3: CASSLLAGGPHEQYF

J: TRBJ2-5
D: TRBD1
V: TRBV5-4
length: 15
DNA: TGTGCCAGCAGCTTGGGGGACAGGGGTCGGGAGACCCAGTACTTC
CDR3: CASSLGDRGRETQYF

J: TRBJ1-1
D: NA
V: TRBV29-1
length: 14
DNA: TGCAGCGTTGAAGAATATCGGGAGGACACTGAAGCTTTCTTT
CDR3: CSVEEYREDTEAFF

J: TRBJ2-3
D: TRBD2
V: TRBV2
length: 15
DNA: TGTGCCAGCAGGAGACTAGCGGGAGCCCCAGATACGCAGTATTTT
CDR3: CASRRLAGAPDTQYF

J: TRBJ2-2
D: TRBD2
V: TRBV19
length: 16
DNA: TGTGCCAGTAGCCCCACGGGACTAGCGGGAGCCGGGGAGCTGTTTTTT
CDR3: CASSPTGLAGAGELFF

J: TRBJ1-1
D: NA
V: TRBV10-3
length: 11
DNA: TGTGCCACCCGAGAGAACACTGAAGCTTTCTTT
CDR3: CATRENTEAFF

J: TRBJ1-2
D: TRBD1
V: TRBV12-5
length: 18
DNA: TGTGCTAGTGGTTTGAATGGGGGACAGGGCCGAGCTAACTATGGCTACACCTTC
CDR3: CASGLNGGQGRANYGYTF